The rows below give T cell receptor beta chains drawn from one sample of a study of blood T cell repertoires in COVID-19. Sequencing used immunoSEQ multiplex PCR; TCRdb keeps in-frame clones, though not all of them. In the table there are about 240,000 clones, about nine tenths of which are singletons. The sample comprised peripheral blood. The source of these receptors is a man aged 60-69 years who had recovered from COVID-19. Each CDR3 is given with its conserved first and last residue. D genes are given only for firm matches. Only part of the rows carry a size: once, few, many, or a class if the clone is expanded.

once TRBJ2-2 TRBD1 TRBV6-5 TGTGCCAGCAGAACCGGGACAGGTGTAGTCCGGGAGCTGTTTTTT CASRTGTGVVRELFF
once TRBJ2-4 . TRBV15 TGTGCCACGGGTCGACGGGGAGCCAAAAACATTCAGTACTTC CATGRRGAKNIQYF
. TRBJ1-4 . TRBV4-2 TGTGCCAGCAGCCGAGGGGGAGACGCAACTAATGAAAAACTGTTTTTT CASSRGGDATNEKLFF
few TRBJ2-2 TRBD1 TRBV6-6 TGTGCCAGCAGAGGGGGCGTGGGTACCGGGGAGCTGTTTTTT CASRGGVGTGELFF
. TRBJ1-1 TRBD1 TRBV5-4 TGTGCCAGCAGCCGGCCCGACAGGGGGTCACAGGGGGCTTTCTTT CASSRPDRGSQGAFF
. TRBJ1-2 . TRBV3-1/TRBV3-2 TGTGCCAGCAGCCAAGGGCGAGGCCCGCTCTATGGCTACACCTTC CASSQGRGPLYGYTF
. TRBJ2-5 TRBD1 TRBV11-2 TGTGCCAGCAGCTTAAGGGGACAGAACCCCCAAGAGACCCAGTACTTC CASSLRGQNPQETQYF
. TRBJ2-6 . TRBV6-2/TRBV6-3 TGTGCCAGCAGCCCTCCCGCGGGCTCTGGGGCCAACGTCCTGACTTTC CASSPPAGSGANVLTF
. TRBJ1-1 . TRBV27 TGTGCCAGCAGTTTATGGGGGGGGGACACTGAAGCTTTCTTT CASSLWGGDTEAFF
. TRBJ2-6 . TRBV4-2 TGTGCCAGCAGCCAAGGGGCCTCTGGGGCCAACGTCCTGACTTTC CASSQGASGANVLTF
. TRBJ1-2 . TRBV18 TGTGCCAGCTCACCAGGCGGGGGCACTAACTATGGCTACACCTTC CASSPGGGTNYGYTF